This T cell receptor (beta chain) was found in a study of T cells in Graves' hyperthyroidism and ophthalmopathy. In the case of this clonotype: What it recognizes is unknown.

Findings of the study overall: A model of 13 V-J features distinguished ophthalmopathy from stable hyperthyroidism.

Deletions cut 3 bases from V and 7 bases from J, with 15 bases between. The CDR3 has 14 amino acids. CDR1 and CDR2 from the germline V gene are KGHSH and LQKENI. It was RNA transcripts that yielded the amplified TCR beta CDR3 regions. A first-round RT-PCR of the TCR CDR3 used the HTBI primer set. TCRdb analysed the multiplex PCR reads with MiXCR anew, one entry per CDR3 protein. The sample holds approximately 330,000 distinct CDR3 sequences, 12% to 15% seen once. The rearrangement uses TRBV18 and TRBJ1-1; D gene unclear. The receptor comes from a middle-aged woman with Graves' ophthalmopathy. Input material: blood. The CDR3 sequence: CASSPGQRGHEAFF. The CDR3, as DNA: TGTGCCAGCTCACCGGGTCAGCGGGGTCATGAAGCTTTCTTT. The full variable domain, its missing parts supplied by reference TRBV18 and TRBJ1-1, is NAGVMQNPRHLVRRRGQEARLRCSPMKGHSHVYWYRQLPEEGLKFMVYLQKENIIDESGMPKERFSAEFPKEGPSILRIQQVVRGDSAAYFCASSPGQRGHEAFFGQGTRLTVV.